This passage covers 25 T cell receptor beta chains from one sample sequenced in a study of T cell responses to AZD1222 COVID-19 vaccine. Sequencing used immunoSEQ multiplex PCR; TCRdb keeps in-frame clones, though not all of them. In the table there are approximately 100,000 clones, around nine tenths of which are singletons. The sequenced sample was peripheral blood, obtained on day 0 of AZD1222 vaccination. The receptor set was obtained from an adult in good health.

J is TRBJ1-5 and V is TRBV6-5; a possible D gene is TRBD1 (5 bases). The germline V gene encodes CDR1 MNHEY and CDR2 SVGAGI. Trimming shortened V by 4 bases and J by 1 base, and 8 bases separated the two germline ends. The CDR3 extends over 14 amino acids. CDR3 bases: TGTGCCAGCAGTTCATGGGACAGCAATCAGCCCCAGCATTTT. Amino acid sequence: CASSSWDSNQPQHF.

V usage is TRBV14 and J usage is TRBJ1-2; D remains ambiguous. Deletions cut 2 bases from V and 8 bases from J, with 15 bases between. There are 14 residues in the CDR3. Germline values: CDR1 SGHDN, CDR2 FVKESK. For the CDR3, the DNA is TGTGCCAGCAGCCAACGACCCGGTCTGTGGGGCTACACCTTC. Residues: CASSQRPGLWGYTF.

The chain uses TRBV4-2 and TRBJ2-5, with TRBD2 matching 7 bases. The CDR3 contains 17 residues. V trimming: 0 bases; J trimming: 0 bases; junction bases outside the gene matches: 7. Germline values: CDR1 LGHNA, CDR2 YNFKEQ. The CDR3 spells CASSQDPWGGDQETQYF. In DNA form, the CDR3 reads TGTGCCAGCAGCCAAGATCCGTGGGGGGGAGACCAAGAGACCCAGTACTTC.

Written as DNA, the CDR3 is TGTGCCAGCAGCTTAAGCGGGGGGTCAAATGAGCAGTTCTTC. Its translation: CASSLSGGSNEQFF. The V and J genes are TRBV28 and TRBJ2-1; 9 bases line up with TRBD2. The CDR3 covers 14 residues. With V trimmed by 6 bases and J by 7 bases, 7 bases remained unmatched. Germline CDR1 reads MDHEN; CDR2 reads SYDVKM.

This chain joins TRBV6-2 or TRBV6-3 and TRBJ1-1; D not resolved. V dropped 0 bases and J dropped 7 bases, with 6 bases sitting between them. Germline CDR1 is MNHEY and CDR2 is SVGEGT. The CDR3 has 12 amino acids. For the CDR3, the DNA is TGTGCCAGCAGTTACTCGTGGGGTGAAGCTTTCTTT. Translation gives CASSYSWGEAFF.

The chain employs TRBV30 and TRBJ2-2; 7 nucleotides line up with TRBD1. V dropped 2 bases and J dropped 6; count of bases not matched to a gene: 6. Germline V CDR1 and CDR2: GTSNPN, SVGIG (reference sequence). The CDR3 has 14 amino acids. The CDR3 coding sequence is TGTGCCTGGAGTTTGACAGGGCCCCCCGGGGAGCTGTTTTTT. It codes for CAWSLTGPPGELFF.

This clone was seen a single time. The CDR3 region is CASSLAGRLNTEAFF. The CDR3 DNA reads as TGCGCCAGCAGCTTGGCCGGACGGCTGAACACTGAAGCTTTCTTT. This chain joins TRBV5-1 and TRBJ1-1, with no clear D. CDR3 size: 15 residues. Trimming removed 0 bases at V and 0 bases at J, with 9 bases between. Germline lookup yields CDR1 SGHRS and CDR2 YFSETQ.

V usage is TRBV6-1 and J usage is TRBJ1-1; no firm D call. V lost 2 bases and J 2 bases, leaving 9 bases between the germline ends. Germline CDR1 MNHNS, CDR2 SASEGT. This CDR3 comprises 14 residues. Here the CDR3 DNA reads TGTGCCAGCAGTGAAAGGGCAGGAAACACTGAAGCTTTCTTT. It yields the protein CASSERAGNTEAFF.

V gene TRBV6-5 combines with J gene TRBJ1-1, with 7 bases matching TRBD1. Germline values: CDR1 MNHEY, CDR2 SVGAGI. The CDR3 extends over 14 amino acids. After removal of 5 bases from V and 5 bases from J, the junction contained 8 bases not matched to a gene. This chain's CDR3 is CASSKTGLSTEAFF. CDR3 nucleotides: TGTGCCAGCAGTAAGACAGGGTTGAGTACTGAAGCTTTCTTT.

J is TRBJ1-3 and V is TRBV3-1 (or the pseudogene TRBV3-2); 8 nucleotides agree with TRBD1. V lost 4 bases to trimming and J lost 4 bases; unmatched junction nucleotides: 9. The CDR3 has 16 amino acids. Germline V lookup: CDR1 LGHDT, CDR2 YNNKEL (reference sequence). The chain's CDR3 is CASSPGGVRGGNTIYF. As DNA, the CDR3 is TGTGCCAGCAGCCCAGGGGGCGTCCGAGGAGGAAACACCATATATTTT.

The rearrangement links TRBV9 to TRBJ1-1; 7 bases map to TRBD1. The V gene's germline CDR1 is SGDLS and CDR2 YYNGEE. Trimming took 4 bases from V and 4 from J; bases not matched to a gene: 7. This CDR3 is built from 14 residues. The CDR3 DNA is TGTGCCAGCAGCCTTGACAGGGTGGCCACTGAAGCTTTCTTT. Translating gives CASSLDRVATEAFF.

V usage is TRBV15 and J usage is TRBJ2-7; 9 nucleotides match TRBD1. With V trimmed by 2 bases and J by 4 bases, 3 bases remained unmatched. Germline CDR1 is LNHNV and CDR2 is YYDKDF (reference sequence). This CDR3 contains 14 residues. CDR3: CATSRPGQGYEQYF. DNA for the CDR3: TGTGCCACCAGCAGACCGGGACAGGGTTACGAGCAGTACTTC.

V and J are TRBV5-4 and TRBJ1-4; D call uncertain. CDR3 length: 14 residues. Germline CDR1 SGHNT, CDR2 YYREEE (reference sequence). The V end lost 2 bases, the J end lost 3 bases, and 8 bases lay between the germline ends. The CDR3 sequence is CASSLTVSNEKLFF. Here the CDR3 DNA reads TGTGCCAGCAGCTTAACAGTCTCTAATGAAAAACTGTTTTTT.

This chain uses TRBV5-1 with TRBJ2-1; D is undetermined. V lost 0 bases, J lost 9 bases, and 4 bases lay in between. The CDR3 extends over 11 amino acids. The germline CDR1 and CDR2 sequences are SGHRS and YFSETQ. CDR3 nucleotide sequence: TGCGCCAGCAGCTTGGAACTTGAGCAGTTCTTC. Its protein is CASSLELEQFF.

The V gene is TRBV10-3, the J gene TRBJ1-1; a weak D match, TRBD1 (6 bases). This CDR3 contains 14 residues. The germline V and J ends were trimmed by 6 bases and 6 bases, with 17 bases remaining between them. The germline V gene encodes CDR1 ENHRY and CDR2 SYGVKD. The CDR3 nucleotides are TGTGCCATCAGGCAACAGGGTACAAGTGCTGAAGCTTTCTTT. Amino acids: CAIRQQGTSAEAFF.

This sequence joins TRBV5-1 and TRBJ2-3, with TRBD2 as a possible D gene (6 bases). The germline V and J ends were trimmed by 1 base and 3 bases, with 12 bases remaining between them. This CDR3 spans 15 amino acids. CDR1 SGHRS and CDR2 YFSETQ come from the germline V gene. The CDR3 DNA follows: TGCGCCAGCAGCTTGATGGGGGAGGAAACAGATACGCAGTATTTT. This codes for CASSLMGEETDTQYF.

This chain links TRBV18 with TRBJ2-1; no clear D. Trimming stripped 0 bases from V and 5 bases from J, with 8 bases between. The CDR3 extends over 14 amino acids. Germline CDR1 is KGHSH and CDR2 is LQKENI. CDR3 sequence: CASSPPPMNNEQFF. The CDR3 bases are TGTGCCAGCTCACCACCTCCTATGAACAATGAGCAGTTCTTC.

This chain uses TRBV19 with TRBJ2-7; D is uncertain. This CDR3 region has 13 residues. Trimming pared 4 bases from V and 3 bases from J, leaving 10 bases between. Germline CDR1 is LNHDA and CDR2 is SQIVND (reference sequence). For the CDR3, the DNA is TGTGCCAGTAGTAATCAGAGGAACTACGAGCAGTACTTC. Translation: CASSNQRNYEQYF.

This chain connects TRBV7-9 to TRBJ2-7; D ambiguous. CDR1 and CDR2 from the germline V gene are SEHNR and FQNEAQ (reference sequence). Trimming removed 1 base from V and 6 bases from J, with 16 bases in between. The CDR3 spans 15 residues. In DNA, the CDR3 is TGTGCCAGCAGCTTAGGACATTTAGACGCGCGCGAGCAGTACTTC. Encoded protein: CASSLGHLDAREQYF.

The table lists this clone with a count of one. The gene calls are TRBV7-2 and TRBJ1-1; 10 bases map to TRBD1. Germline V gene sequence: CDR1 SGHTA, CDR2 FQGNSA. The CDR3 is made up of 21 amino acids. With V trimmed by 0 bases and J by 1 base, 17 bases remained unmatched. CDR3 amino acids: CASSLALKGGQGKGRNTEAFF. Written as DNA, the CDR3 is TGTGCCAGCAGCTTAGCGCTAAAGGGGGGACAGGGGAAAGGTCGGAACACTGAAGCTTTCTTT.

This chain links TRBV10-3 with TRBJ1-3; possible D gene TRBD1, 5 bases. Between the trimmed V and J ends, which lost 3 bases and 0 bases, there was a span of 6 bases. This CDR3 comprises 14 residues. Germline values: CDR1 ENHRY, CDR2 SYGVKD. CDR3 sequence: CAISDGTSGNTIYF. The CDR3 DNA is TGTGCCATCAGTGACGGGACCTCTGGAAACACCATATATTTT.

This chain's CDR3 is CASGTTSNQPQHF. The CDR3 bases are TGTGCCAGCGGGACGACGAGCAATCAGCCCCAGCATTTT. The chain links TRBV28 to TRBJ1-5; D might be TRBD1 (5 bases). The germline V gene encodes CDR1 MDHEN and CDR2 SYDVKM. The V and J ends lost 8 bases and 1 base respectively, with 9 bases between them. CDR3 length: 13 amino acids.

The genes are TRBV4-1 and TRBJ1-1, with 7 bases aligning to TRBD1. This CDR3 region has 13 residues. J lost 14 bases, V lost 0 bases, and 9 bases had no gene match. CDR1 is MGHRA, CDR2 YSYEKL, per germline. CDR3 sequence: CASSQDERGPRFF. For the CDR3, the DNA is TGCGCCAGCAGCCAAGACGAAAGGGGGCCTCGATTCTTT.

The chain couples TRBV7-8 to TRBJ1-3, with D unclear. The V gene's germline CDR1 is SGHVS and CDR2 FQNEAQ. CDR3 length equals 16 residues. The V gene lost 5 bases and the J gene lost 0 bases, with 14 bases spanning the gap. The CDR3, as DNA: TGTGCCAGCAGCCCTCGGGGTGCCGCCTCTGGAAACACCATATATTTT. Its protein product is CASSPRGAASGNTIYF.

This CDR3 reads CASTPRVNYGYTF. In nucleotides, the CDR3 is TGTGCCAGCACCCCGCGGGTAAACTATGGCTACACCTTC. The V and J genes are TRBV6-5 and TRBJ1-2; no definite D call. This CDR3 is built from 13 residues. V lost 7 bases and J 2 bases, leaving 11 bases between the germline ends. In germline, CDR1 is MNHEY, CDR2 SVGAGI.